This T cell receptor beta chain was sequenced in a study of human T cells and chemical hapten exposure. Described time point: patch test 3, about 24 weeks after DPC sensitization. Specified treatment: therapeutic diphenylcyclopropenone sensitization with weekly scalp DPC. One entry per CDR3 protein, called by TCRdb with MiXCR from the RACE reads. The repertoire holds under 200,000 distinct CDR3 sequences, 28% seen once, with approximately 2.1% in the top ten. CDR3 length: 13 amino acids. V lost 8 bases and J 1 base, leaving 11 bases between the germline ends. Germline CDR1 LGHDT, CDR2 YNNKEL (reference sequence).

Sequences were derived from whole blood, sampled in connection with sensitization to the hapten diphenylcyclopropenone (DPC). The chain carries TRBV3-1 and TRBJ1-1; D may be TRBD1 (6 bases). The receptor was derived from a woman aged 18 to 35 with alopecia areata. Some clones in this sample may be carry-over from other donors' samples. The CDR3 reads CASRLGQNTEAFF. CDR3 DNA: TGTGCCAGCCGTCTGGGACAGAACACTGAAGCTTTCTTT.